This TCR beta chain derives from a study of blood T cell repertoires in COVID-19. Study information: The analysed material was cDNA or gDNA that came from T cells, B-cell-depleted T cells, or PBMCs.

Using immunoSEQ multiplex PCR, the repertoire was profiled, and TCRdb retains in-frame clones only, with some absent. The sample holds around 100,000 clones, approximately 90% seen once. The CDR3 sequence is 14 residues long. The junction had 4 bases not matched to a gene; V was cut back by 3 bases and J by 3 bases. Germline V gene lookup returns CDR1 WSHSY and CDR2 SAAADI. The rearrangement joins TRBV10-2 to TRBJ1-2; 7 nucleotides line up with TRBD1. The sequenced material came from peripheral blood. The TCR originated in a woman aged 80 or over in a cohort sampled during active COVID-19. The DNA of the CDR3 is TGCGCCAGCAGTGACGGCAGGGGGGACTATGGCTACACCTTC. Translation: CASSDGRGDYGYTF.